Listed below are T cell receptor beta chains from one sample, sequenced in a study of T cell responses to AZD1222 COVID-19 vaccine. The protocol was immunoSEQ multiplex PCR, while the TCRdb copy is restricted to in-frame clones and leaves out a portion. This repertoire shows around 100,000 clones, 86% found once; its top ten account for around 3.3%. The source was peripheral blood, collected 28 days after the second dose of the MenACWY control vaccine. Receptors were obtained from an adult who received the MenACWY meningococcal vaccine as a control. Each CDR3 is given with its conserved first and last residue. Each record gives: CDR3 protein, CDR3 DNA, clone size, J gene, D gene, V gene. A D gene is named only where the DNA matches it firmly. Rows give clone size only sometimes, using once, few, many, or a class for an expanded clone.

CASSQAYQGGFNSPLHF TGCGCCAGCAGCCAAGCCTATCAGGGGGGATTTAATTCACCCCTCCACTTT - TRBJ1-6 TRBD1 TRBV4-1
CASSSPNPPYEQYF TGTGCCAGCAGTTCCCCGAACCCACCCTACGAGCAGTACTTC - TRBJ2-7 - TRBV28
CAWGRSLGTDTQYF TGTGCCTGGGGGCGTTCCTTGGGCACAGATACGCAGTATTTT once TRBJ2-3 - TRBV30
CASSLSTGGKVEAFF TGTGCCAGCAGTTTATCTACCGGGGGTAAGGTGGAAGCTTTCTTT once TRBJ1-1 - TRBV28
CASIRQGLGEQYF TGTGCCAGCATCAGACAGGGATTGGGGGAGCAGTACTTC - TRBJ2-7 TRBD1 TRBV12-3/TRBV12-4
CASSPKLAGALGTQYF TGTGCCAGCAGTCCCAAGCTAGCGGGGGCCCTAGGGACCCAGTACTTC - TRBJ2-5 TRBD2 TRBV28
CASSYSTDSLNTEAFF TGTGCCAGCAGTTACTCGACAGACAGTTTGAACACTGAAGCTTTCTTT - TRBJ1-1 - TRBV6-2/TRBV6-3
CASRTGTGYYEQYF TGTGCCAGCAGAACCGGGACAGGGTACTACGAGCAGTACTTC - TRBJ2-7 TRBD1 TRBV2
CASSEYASGGTETQYF TGTGCCAGCAGTGAATACGCTAGCGGGGGGACGGAGACCCAGTACTTC - TRBJ2-5 TRBD2 TRBV25-1
CASSPGQTSYEQYF TGCGCCAGCAGCCCGGGACAGACCTCCTACGAGCAGTACTTC - TRBJ2-7 TRBD1 TRBV5-1
CASSLDPSPYYGYTF TGTGCCAGCAGCTTAGATCCCAGTCCCTACTATGGCTACACCTTC - TRBJ1-2 - TRBV7-2
CASSFGRHYEQYF TGTGCCAGCAGTTTTGGCAGACACTACGAGCAGTACTTC - TRBJ2-7 - TRBV27
CASSLSIWTSGGRDNEQFF TGTGCCAGCAGTTTATCGATTTGGACTAGCGGGGGACGAGACAATGAGCAGTTCTTC - TRBJ2-1 TRBD2 TRBV27
CASSQADSGASPLHF TGTGCCAGCAGCCAAGCCGACAGTGGGGCTTCACCCCTCCACTTT - TRBJ1-6 - TRBV3-1/TRBV3-2
CASSLSGYEQYF TGTGCCAGCAGTTTATCGGGCTACGAGCAGTACTTC few TRBJ2-7 - TRBV27
CASSFRLAGNTGELFF TGTGCCAGCAGCTTTAGACTAGCGGGGAATACCGGGGAGCTGTTTTTT - TRBJ2-2 TRBD2 TRBV7-2
CASSPRTVATLTKQFF TGTGCCAGCAGCCCACGGACAGTCGCGACGTTAACAAAGCAGTTCTTC - TRBJ2-1 - TRBV7-9
CASSLGGAGANVLTF TGTGCCAGCAGCCTGGGTGGAGCCGGGGCCAACGTCCTGACTTTC - TRBJ2-6 - TRBV5-5